This T cell receptor (beta chain) was observed in a study of shared clonotypes between healthy human individuals. At the level of the study: In total, the donors were two women and three men aged 18 to 49. Whole-study results and caveats: Clonotypes shared by all four donors outscored non-shared clonotypes in generation probability. When naive CD4 clonotypes were compared across a handful of donors, 4% to 6.5% were shared.

Remarks on this clone: Antigen unknown.

Deep was the level at which the assay was run. The data were produced by immunoSEQ multiplex PCR, yet TCRdb's version contains in-frame clones alone and is incomplete. This table has over a million clones, around three quarters appearing once. The V end lost 6 bases, the J end lost 3 bases, and 15 bases lay between the germline ends. Looked up from germline, CDR1 is SNHLY and CDR2 is FYNNEI. This CDR3 is built from 14 residues. The chain joins TRBV2 to TRBJ2-7; possible D gene TRBD2, 6 bases. The sequenced material came from memory CD4+ T cells from PBMCs. Specified subset: CD45RA-negative fraction. The sequence was obtained from a man between 18 and 35 years old in good health. Some clones in this sample may be carry-over from other donors' samples. CDR3 in DNA: TGTGCCAGCAGGGGTAGCGGCCGCTACTACGAGCAGTACTTC. As protein: CASRGSGRYYEQYF.